The present entry profiles one TCR beta chain with its context. Random hexamers were used to reverse transcribe an amount of about 0.45 to 1 ug RNA. The amplification used immunoSEQ multiplex PCR on TCR beta CDR3; it spanned 54 Vbeta and 13 Jbeta. A single record per CDR3 protein comes from TCRdb applying MiXCR to the immunoSEQ multiplex PCR reads. The repertoire consists of about 150,000 distinct CDR3 sequences, with around 95% occurring once and the leading ten covering about 0.17%. The data originate from a study of CD8 T cells in Susac syndrome. The wider study: Active disease was present in six of the sequenced Susac syndrome patients, and remission in roughly 8. When blood was drawn, the patients with Susac syndrome were therapy-naive, on corticosteroids, or on intravenous immunoglobulin alone.

The TCR sequence derives from a human donor with Susac syndrome. The sequenced sample consisted of CD4+ T cells from PBMCs.

The CDR3 loop reads CASSLFSSSYNSPLHF. The CDR3 DNA sequence: TGTGCCAGCAGCTTATTTTCCAGCTCCTATAATTCACCCCTCCACTTT. The V gene is TRBV13, the J gene TRBJ1-6; D is unclear. CDR1 and CDR2 (germline): PRHDT, FYEKMQ (reference sequence). This CDR3 has 16 amino acids. With 2 bases removed from V and 0 bases from J, the gap between germline ends came to 8 bases.